One and the same sample provided the 6 T cell receptor beta chains below, sequenced in a study of blood T cell repertoires in COVID-19. Profiled with immunoSEQ multiplex PCR; TCRdb holds only in-frame clones, not every one. The sample has tens of thousands of clones; 75% to 85% are singletons. Sequencing input: peripheral blood. The source of these receptors is a man aged 55-75 years with acute or convalescent COVID-19.

The chain has TRBV5-4 and TRBJ1-1, with a tentative D call TRBD1 (5 bases). Germline lookup yields CDR1 SGHNT and CDR2 YYREEE (reference sequence). V lost 4 bases and J 2 bases, leaving 21 bases between the germline ends. The CDR3 has 17 amino acids. CDR3 amino acids: CASSAGLTLPSNTEAFF. The CDR3, as DNA: TGTGCCAGCAGCGCGGGGCTTACACTCCCTAGTAACACTGAAGCTTTCTTT.

This chain joins TRBV18 and TRBJ2-5; D possibly corresponds to TRBD2 (6 bases). Trimming shortened V by 1 base and J by 4 bases, and 13 bases separated the two germline ends. The germline CDR1 and CDR2 sequences are KGHSH and LQKENI. The CDR3 runs to 15 residues. The CDR3 region has the DNA TGTGCCAGCTCACCACTTGGGGGGAGGTCAGAGACCCAGTACTTC. Translation gives CASSPLGGRSETQYF.

The chain employs TRBV27 and TRBJ1-2; TRBD1 is a possible D gene (5 bases). The germline V and J ends were trimmed by 10 bases and 7 bases, with 22 bases remaining between them. Looked up from germline, CDR1 is MNHEY and CDR2 is SMNVEV (reference sequence). This CDR3 region has 14 residues. This CDR3 is CATASATGLGGYTF. DNA of the CDR3: TGTGCCACCGCGAGCGCTACAGGCTTGGGTGGCTACACCTTC.

The V call is TRBV12-5, the J call TRBJ2-5; 8 bases agree with TRBD1. Germline CDR1 reads LGHNT; CDR2 reads FRNRAP. There are 13 residues in the CDR3. The V gene end was trimmed by 6 bases and the J gene end by 5 bases; junction bases not matched to a gene: 5. CDR3 coding DNA: TGTGCTAGTGGAAAAAACAGGGGGGAGACCCAGTACTTC. Its translation is CASGKNRGETQYF.

The chain is built from TRBV2 and TRBJ1-6; D remains ambiguous. Germline V gene data show CDR1 as SNHLY and CDR2 as FYNNEI. The CDR3 totals 12 residues. Deletions cut 6 bases from V and 5 bases from J, with 5 bases between. In DNA, the CDR3 is TGTGCCAGCAGCTTAGATAATTCACCCCTCCACTTT. Its protein is CASSLDNSPLHF.

This chain connects TRBV4-3 to TRBJ1-3; TRBD1 agrees at 7 bases. V was pared by 4 bases and J by 2 bases, with 5 bases of the junction left unmatched. Germline loops: CDR1 LGHNA, CDR2 YSLEER. This CDR3 has 15 amino acids. The CDR3 loop is CASSLDRAAGNTIYF. In DNA, the CDR3 is TGCGCCAGCAGCCTAGACAGGGCTGCTGGAAACACCATATATTTT.